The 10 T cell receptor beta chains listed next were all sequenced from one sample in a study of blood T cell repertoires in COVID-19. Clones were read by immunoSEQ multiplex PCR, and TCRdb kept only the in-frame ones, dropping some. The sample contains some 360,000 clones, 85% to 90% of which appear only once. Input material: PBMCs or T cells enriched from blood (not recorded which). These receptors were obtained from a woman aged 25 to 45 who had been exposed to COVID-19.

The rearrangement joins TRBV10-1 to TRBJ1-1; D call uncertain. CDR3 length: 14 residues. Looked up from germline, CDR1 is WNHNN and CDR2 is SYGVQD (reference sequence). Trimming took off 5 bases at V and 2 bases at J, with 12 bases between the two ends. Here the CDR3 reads CASSTTGPNTEAFF. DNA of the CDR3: TGCGCCAGCAGTACCACGGGTCCTAACACTGAAGCTTTCTTT.

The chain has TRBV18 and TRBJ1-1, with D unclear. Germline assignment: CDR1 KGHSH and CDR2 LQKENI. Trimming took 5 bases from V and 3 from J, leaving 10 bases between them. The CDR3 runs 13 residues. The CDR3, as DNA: TGTGCCAGCTCAGCCTCTACGGACACTGAAGCTTTCTTT. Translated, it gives CASSASTDTEAFF.

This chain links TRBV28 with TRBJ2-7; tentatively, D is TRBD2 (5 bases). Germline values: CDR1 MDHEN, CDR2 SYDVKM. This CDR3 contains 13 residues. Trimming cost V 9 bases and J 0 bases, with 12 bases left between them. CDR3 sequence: CASRTGYSYEQYF. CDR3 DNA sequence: TGTGCCAGTCGGACTGGGTACTCCTACGAGCAGTACTTC. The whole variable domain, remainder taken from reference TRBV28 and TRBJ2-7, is DVKVTQSSRYLVKRTGEKVFLECVQDMDHENMFWYRQDPGLGLRLIYFSYDVKMKEKGDIPEGYSVSREKKERFSLILESASTNQTSMYLCASRTGYSYEQYFGPGTRLTVT.

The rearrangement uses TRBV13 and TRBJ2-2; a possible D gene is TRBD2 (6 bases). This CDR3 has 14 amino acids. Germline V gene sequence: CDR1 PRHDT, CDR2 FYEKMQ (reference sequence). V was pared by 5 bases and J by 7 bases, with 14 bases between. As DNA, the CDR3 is TGTGCCAGCAGCCCGAGGGAGGTCGGCGGGGAGCTGTTTTTT. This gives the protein CASSPREVGGELFF.

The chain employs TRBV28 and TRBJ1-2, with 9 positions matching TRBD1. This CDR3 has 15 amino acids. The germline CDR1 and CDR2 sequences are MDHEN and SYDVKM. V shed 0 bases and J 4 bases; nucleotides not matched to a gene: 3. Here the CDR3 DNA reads TGTGCCAGCAGTTTATGGGGACAGGGTGGCTATGGCTACACCTTC. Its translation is CASSLWGQGGYGYTF.

CDR3 amino acids: CASSLLFGGEQFF. For the CDR3, the DNA is TGTGCCAGCAGCCTCCTGTTCGGCGGTGAGCAGTTCTTC. V gene TRBV14 combines with J gene TRBJ2-1, with no clear D. The CDR3 has 13 residues. V lost 4 bases and J lost 9, with 13 bases in between. Germline values: CDR1 SGHDN, CDR2 FVKESK.

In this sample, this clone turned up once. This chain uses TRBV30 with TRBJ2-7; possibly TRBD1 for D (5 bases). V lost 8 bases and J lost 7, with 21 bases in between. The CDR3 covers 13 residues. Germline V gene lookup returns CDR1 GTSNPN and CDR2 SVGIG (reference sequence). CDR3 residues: CARRGHGKGEQYF. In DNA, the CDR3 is TGTGCCCGACGTGGACACGGAAAGGGAGAGCAGTACTTC.

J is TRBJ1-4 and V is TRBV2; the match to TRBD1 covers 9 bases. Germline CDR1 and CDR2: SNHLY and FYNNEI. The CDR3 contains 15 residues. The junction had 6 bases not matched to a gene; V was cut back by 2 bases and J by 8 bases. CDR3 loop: CASSENRGQAEKLFF. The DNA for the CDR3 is TGTGCCAGCAGTGAAAACAGGGGGCAGGCGGAAAAACTGTTTTTT.

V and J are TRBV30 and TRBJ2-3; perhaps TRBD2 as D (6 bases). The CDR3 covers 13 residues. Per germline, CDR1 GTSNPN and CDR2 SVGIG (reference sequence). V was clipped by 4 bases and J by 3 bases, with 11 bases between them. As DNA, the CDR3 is TGTGCCTGGATAGGGGAGGCTACAGATACGCAGTATTTT. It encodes CAWIGEATDTQYF.

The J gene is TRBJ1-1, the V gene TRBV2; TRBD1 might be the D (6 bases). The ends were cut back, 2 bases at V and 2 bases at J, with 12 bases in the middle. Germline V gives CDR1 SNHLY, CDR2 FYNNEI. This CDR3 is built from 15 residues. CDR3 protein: CASSEQGPANTEAFF. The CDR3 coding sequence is TGTGCCAGCAGTGAACAGGGGCCGGCCAACACTGAAGCTTTCTTT.